Below, 18 T cell receptor beta chains from the same sample are listed, as sequenced in a study of graft-versus-host responses after intestinal transplantation. Intraepithelial lymphocytes and lamina propria lymphocytes were released through processing of graft tissue. Profiled with immunoSEQ multiplex PCR; TCRdb holds only in-frame clones, not every one. The repertoire holds around 7,000 clones, approximately 70% seen once, with 4.5% to 6% in the top ten. Sequencing was performed on ileum tissue, taken 55 days after transplant. The receptors stem from a human patient who received an intestinal transplant, so some T cells may come from the graft donor.

In its sample, this clone was seen a few times. This chain connects TRBV5-4 to TRBJ2-7; perhaps TRBD1 as D (6 bases). With 2 bases removed from V and 7 bases from J, the gap between germline ends came to 25 bases. Germline values: CDR1 SGHNT, CDR2 YYREEE (reference sequence). The CDR3 sequence is 17 residues long. The CDR3 loop is CASSFGPRIQGVGEQYV. The DNA of the CDR3 is TGTGCCAGCAGCTTCGGCCCCCGCATACAGGGTGTGGGGGAGCAGTACGTC.

CDR3 sequence: CAKGGSSYEQYV. DNA of the CDR3: TGTGCCAAAGGAGGCAGCTCCTACGAGCAGTACGTC. This rearrangement joins TRBV27 to TRBJ2-7; maybe TRBD2 (5 bases). V was cut by 10 bases and J by 0 bases, with 10 bases left in between. The CDR3 is 12 amino acids. Per germline, CDR1 MNHEY and CDR2 SMNVEV (reference sequence).

This clone has a single count. Other DNA sequences in this specimen translate into the identical CDR3. The J gene is TRBJ1-2, the V gene TRBV28; tentative D call: TRBD1 (5 bases). Trimming shortened V by 3 bases and J by 1 base, and 9 bases separated the two germline ends. The CDR3 length is 14 residues. Germline CDR1 and CDR2: MDHEN and SYDVKM. The CDR3 protein is CASSLGQVNYGYTF. The CDR3 nucleotides are TGTGCCAGCAGTTTGGGGCAGGTTAACTATGGCTACACCTTC.

This sequence joins TRBV30 and TRBJ2-3; 8 nucleotides match TRBD2. V lost 0 bases, J lost 2 bases, and 7 bases stayed unmatched. The CDR3 loop spans 16 amino acids. Germline V CDR1 and CDR2: GTSNPN, SVGIG (reference sequence). The CDR3 region is CAWSVRTGGPTDTQYF. For the CDR3, the DNA is TGTGCCTGGAGTGTCAGGACGGGGGGGCCCACAGATACGCAGTATTTT.

This clone was recorded a few times. The chain employs TRBV5-1 and TRBJ2-7; 10 nucleotides match TRBD1. J gave up 3 bases and V 3 bases, and 3 bases lay outside the gene matches. From germline, CDR1 is SGHRS and CDR2 YFSETQ. The CDR3 loop spans 14 amino acids. CDR3 in amino acids: CASSWRTGGYEQYV. The DNA of the CDR3 is TGCGCCAGCAGCTGGCGGACAGGGGGCTACGAGCAGTACGTC.

The chain's CDR3 is CASSRTGNSPEAFF. The DNA of the CDR3 is TGTGCCAGCAGCCGAACAGGAAACAGTCCTGAAGCTTTCTTT. The chain employs TRBV9 and TRBJ1-1; tentatively, D is TRBD1 (5 bases). This CDR3 is built from 14 residues. Germline lookup yields CDR1 SGDLS and CDR2 YYNGEE. Trimming left V 4 bases short and J 6 bases short, with 16 bases between. Drawing the rest from reference TRBV9 and TRBJ1-1, the complete variable domain is DSGVTQTPKHLITATGQRVTLRCSPRSGDLSVYWYQQSLDQGLQFLIQYYNGEERAKGNILERFSAQQFPDLHSELNLSSLELGDSALYFCASSRTGNSPEAFFGQGTRLTVV.

By share of the sample, this clone is medium-sized. The V gene is TRBV4-2, the J gene TRBJ2-5, with 8 bases identical to TRBD1. This CDR3 region has 14 residues. V gave up 5 bases and J gave up 4 bases; unmatched junction bases: 6. The germline V gene encodes CDR1 LGHNA and CDR2 YNFKEQ. For the CDR3, the DNA is TGTGCCAGCAGCGACGGTGGACAGGGAGAGACCCAGTACTTC. Its translation: CASSDGGQGETQYF.

The chain couples TRBV14 to TRBJ2-5; perhaps TRBD1 as D (5 bases). The CDR3 runs 17 residues. Trimming took off 1 base at V and 3 bases at J, with 18 bases between the two ends. The germline V gene has CDR1 SGHDN and CDR2 FVKESK. This chain's CDR3 is CASSQGKWGPKEETQYF. The CDR3 DNA reads TGTGCCAGCAGCCAAGGGAAATGGGGCCCCAAAGAAGAGACCCAGTACTTC. The full variable domain, rest sourced from reference TRBV14 and TRBJ2-5, is EAGVTQFPSHSVIEKGQTVTLRCDPISGHDNLYWYRRVMGKEIKFLLHFVKESKQDESGMPNNRFLAERTGGTYSTLKVQPAELEDSGVYFCASSQGKWGPKEETQYFGPGTRLLVL.

This chain links TRBV30 with TRBJ2-1; 7 nucleotides match TRBD2. The CDR3 loop spans 13 amino acids. The V gene's germline CDR1 is GTSNPN and CDR2 SVGIG (reference sequence). The J segment lost 8 bases and the V segment lost 1 base, leaving 5 bases of the junction unmatched. CDR3: CAWSGEGSDEQFF. As DNA, the CDR3 is TGTGCCTGGAGTGGGGAGGGGTCGGATGAGCAGTTCTTC. Complete variable domain (other parts from reference TRBV30 and TRBJ2-1): SQTIHQWPATLVQPVGSPLSLECTVEGTSNPNLYWYRQAAGRGLQLLFYSVGIGQISSEVPQNLSASRPQDRQFILSSKKLLLSDSGFYLCAWSGEGSDEQFFGPGTRLTVL.

The chain joins TRBV4-1 to TRBJ1-5, with D tentatively TRBD1 (6 bases). Trimming cost V 4 bases and J 6 bases, with 16 bases left between them. Germline V gene sequence: CDR1 MGHRA, CDR2 YSYEKL. CDR3 size: 15 residues. The DNA for the CDR3 is TGCGCCAGCAGCCCCCTGACGGGGGGCGGTCAGCCCCAGCATTTT. Translation: CASSPLTGGGQPQHF.

The chain carries TRBV20-1 and TRBJ2-4; D is uncertain. V lost 5 bases and J lost 7, with 6 bases in between. The CDR3 spans 10 residues. Germline values: CDR1 DFQATT, CDR2 SNEGSKA (reference sequence). The CDR3 loop reads CSAPMNIQYF. CDR3 DNA sequence: TGCAGTGCTCCTATGAACATTCAGTACTTC.

The chain uses TRBV28 and TRBJ2-2, with a weak D call TRBD2 (6 bases). Trimming cost V 7 bases and J 4 bases, with 16 bases left between them. Germline V lookup: CDR1 MDHEN, CDR2 SYDVKM. The CDR3 is 15 residues long. The CDR3 region has the DNA TGTGCCAGCATATTGGGCGGGGCTGGCACCGGGGAGCTGTTTTTT. This codes for CASILGGAGTGELFF.

This rearrangement joins TRBV29-1 to TRBJ2-5; no definite D call. V was trimmed by 3 bases and J by 0 bases, leaving 8 bases between them. This CDR3 has 13 residues. CDR1 SQVTM and CDR2 ANQGSEA come from the germline V gene. CDR3 residues: CSVDFQNQETQYF. The CDR3 coding sequence is TGCAGCGTTGATTTCCAGAACCAAGAGACCCAGTACTTC.

This clone occurred once. The chain couples TRBV12-5 to TRBJ2-2; 8 bases map to TRBD1. Trimming cost V 5 bases and J 3 bases; bases outside gene matches: 5. This CDR3 comprises 15 residues. The germline gives CDR1 LGHNT, CDR2 FRNRAP. Written as DNA, the CDR3 is TGTGCTAGTGGTGCGGGACAGGTAGACACCGGGGAGCTGTTTTTT. It specifies CASGAGQVDTGELFF.

A few counts support this clone. The gene calls are TRBV28 and TRBJ2-2; 9 positions agree with TRBD1. V was pared by 5 bases and J by 5 bases, with 6 bases of the junction left unmatched. This CDR3 has 15 amino acids. Looked up from germline, CDR1 is MDHEN and CDR2 is SYDVKM. The CDR3 spells CASSVQGAATGELFF. CDR3 DNA: TGTGCCAGCAGTGTACAGGGGGCAGCGACCGGGGAGCTGTTTTTT.

The rearrangement joins TRBV6-5 to TRBJ2-5, with D possibly TRBD1 on 5 matching bases. Trimming stripped 2 bases from V and 2 bases from J, with 12 bases between. This CDR3 is built from 15 residues. Looked up from germline, CDR1 is MNHEY and CDR2 is SVGAGI. DNA of the CDR3: TGTGCCAGCAGTTACGGGGCAGGGTGGCAAGAGACCCAGTACTTC. Translating gives CASSYGAGWQETQYF.

This clone came up a few times. The chain recombines TRBV19 with TRBJ2-3, with D tentatively TRBD1 (5 bases). Germline V lookup: CDR1 LNHDA, CDR2 SQIVND (reference sequence). The CDR3 is 14 residues long. Trimming removed 8 bases from V and 0 bases from J, with 12 bases in between. The CDR3 loop is CASRLAGSTDTQYF. CDR3 sequence (DNA): TGTGCCAGTCGACTCGCAGGGAGCACAGATACGCAGTATTTT.

The rearrangement uses TRBV4-3 and TRBJ1-2; D not certain. Per the germline V gene, CDR1 is LGHNA and CDR2 is YSLEER. This CDR3 comprises 15 residues. V dropped 0 bases and J dropped 2 bases, with 10 bases sitting between them. DNA of the CDR3: TGCGCCAGCAGCCAAGACGTCTCAGGCAACTATGGCTACACCTTC. Its translation: CASSQDVSGNYGYTF.